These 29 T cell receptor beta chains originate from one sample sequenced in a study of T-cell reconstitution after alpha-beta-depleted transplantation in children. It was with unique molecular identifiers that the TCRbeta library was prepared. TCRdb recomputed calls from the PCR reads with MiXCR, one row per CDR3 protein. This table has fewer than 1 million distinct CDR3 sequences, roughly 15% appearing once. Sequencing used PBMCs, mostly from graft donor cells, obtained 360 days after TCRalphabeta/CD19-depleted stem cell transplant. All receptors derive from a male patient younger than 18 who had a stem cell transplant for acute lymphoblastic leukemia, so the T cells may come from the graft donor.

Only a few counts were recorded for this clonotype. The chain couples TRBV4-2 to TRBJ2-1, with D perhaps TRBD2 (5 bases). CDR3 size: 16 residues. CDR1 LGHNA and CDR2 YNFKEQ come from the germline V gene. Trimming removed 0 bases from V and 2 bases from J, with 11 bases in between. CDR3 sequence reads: CASSQDLSGPYNEQFF. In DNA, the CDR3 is TGTGCCAGCAGCCAAGATTTAAGCGGTCCCTACAATGAGCAGTTCTTC.

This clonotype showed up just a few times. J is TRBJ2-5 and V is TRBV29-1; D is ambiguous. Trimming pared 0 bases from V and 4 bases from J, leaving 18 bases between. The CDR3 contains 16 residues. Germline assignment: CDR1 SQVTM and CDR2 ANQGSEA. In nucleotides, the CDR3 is TGCAGCGTTGAAGATAGGGCCGTTTTAGGCGGAGAGACCCAGTACTTC. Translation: CSVEDRAVLGGETQYF.

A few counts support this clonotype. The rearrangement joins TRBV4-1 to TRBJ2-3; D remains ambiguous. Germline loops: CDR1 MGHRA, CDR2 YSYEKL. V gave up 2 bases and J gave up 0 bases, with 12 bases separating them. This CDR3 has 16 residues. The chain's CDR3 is CASSQLVITSTDTQYF. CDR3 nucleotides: TGCGCCAGCAGCCAATTAGTGATAACTAGCACAGATACGCAGTATTTT.

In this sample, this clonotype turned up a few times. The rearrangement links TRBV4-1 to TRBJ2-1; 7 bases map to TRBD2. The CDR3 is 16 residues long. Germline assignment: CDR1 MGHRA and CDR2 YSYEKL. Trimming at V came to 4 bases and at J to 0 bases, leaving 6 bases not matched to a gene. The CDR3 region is CASSLKGGSSYNEQFF. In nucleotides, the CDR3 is TGCGCCAGCAGCCTCAAGGGCGGGAGCTCCTACAATGAGCAGTTCTTC.

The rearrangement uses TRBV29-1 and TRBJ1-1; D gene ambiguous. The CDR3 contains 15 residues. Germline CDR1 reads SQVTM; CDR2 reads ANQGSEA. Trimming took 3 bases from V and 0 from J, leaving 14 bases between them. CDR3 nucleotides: TGCAGCGTTGACAGAGGAGCCCCAATGAACACTGAAGCTTTCTTT. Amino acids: CSVDRGAPMNTEAFF.

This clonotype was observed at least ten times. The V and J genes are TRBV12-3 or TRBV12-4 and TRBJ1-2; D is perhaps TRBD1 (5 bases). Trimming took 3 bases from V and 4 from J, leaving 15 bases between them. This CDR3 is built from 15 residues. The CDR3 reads CASSFGGRGAYGYTF. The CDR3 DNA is TGTGCCAGCAGTTTTGGGGGAAGAGGCGCCTATGGCTACACCTTC.

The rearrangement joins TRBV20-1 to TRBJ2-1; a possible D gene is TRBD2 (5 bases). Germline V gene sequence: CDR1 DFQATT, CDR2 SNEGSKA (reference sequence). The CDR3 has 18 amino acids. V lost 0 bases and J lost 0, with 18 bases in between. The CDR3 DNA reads TGCAGTGCTAGAGAGGATCGTACGGGGTGGAGCTCCTACAATGAGCAGTTCTTC. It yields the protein CSAREDRTGWSSYNEQFF.

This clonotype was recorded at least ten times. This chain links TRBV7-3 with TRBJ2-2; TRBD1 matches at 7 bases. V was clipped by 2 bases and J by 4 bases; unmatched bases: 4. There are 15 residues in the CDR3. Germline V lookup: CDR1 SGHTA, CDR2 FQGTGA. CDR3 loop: CASSLASGGTGELFF. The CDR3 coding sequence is TGTGCCAGCAGCTTAGCCTCAGGGGGCACCGGGGAGCTGTTTTTT.

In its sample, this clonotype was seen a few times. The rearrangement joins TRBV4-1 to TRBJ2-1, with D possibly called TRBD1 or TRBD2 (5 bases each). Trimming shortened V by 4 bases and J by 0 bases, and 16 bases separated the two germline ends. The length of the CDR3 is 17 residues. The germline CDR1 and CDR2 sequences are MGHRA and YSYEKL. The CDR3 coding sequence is TGCGCCAGCAGCCTTTGGGACGGAACGAGCTCCTACAATGAGCAGTTCTTC. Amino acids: CASSLWDGTSSYNEQFF.

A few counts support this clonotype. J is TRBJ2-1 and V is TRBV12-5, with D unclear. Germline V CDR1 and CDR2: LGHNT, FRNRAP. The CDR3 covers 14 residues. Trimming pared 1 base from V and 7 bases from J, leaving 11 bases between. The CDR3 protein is CASGLELRLNEQFF. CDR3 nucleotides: TGTGCTAGTGGTTTGGAACTCCGCCTTAATGAGCAGTTCTTC.

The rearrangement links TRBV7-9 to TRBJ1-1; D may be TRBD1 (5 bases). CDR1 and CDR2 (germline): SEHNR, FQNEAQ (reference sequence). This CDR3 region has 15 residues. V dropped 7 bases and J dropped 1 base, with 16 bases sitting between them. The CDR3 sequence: CASTPRRDPNTEAFF. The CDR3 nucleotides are TGTGCCAGCACCCCGCGGAGGGACCCGAACACTGAAGCTTTCTTT.

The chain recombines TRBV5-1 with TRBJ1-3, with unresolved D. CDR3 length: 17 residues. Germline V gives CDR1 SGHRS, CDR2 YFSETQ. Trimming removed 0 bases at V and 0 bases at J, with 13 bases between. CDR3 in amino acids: CASSLGGRRNSGNTIYF. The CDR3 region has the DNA TGCGCCAGCAGCTTGGGAGGACGGCGGAACTCTGGAAACACCATATATTTT.

The CDR3, as DNA: TGTGCCAGCAGCTTAACGCGTCTCAACGAGCAGTACTTC. Its protein is CASSLTRLNEQYF. The chain has TRBV7-3 and TRBJ2-7; D ambiguous. Germline CDR1 is SGHTA and CDR2 is FQGTGA. Trimming took off 0 bases at V and 5 bases at J, with 8 bases between the two ends. This CDR3 has 13 residues.

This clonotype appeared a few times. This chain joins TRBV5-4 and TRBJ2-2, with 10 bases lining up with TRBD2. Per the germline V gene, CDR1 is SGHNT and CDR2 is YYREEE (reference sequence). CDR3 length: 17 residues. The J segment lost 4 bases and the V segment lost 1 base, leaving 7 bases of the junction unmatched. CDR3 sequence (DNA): TGTGCCAGCAGCTTGCGGCTAGCGGGGGCCAGCACCGGGGAGCTGTTTTTT. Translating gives CASSLRLAGASTGELFF.

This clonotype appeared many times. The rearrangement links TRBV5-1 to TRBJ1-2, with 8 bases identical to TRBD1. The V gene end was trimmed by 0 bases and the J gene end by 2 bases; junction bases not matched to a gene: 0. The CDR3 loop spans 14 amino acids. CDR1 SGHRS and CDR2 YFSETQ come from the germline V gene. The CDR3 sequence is CASSLDRGNYGYTF. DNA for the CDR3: TGCGCCAGCAGCTTGGACAGGGGGAACTATGGCTACACCTTC.

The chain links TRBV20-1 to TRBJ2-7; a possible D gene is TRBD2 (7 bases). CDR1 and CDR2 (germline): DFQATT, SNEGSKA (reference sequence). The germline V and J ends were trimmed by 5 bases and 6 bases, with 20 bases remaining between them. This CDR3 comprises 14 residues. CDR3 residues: CSALYAGARGEQYF. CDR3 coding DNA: TGCAGTGCTTTGTATGCGGGGGCGCGGGGCGAGCAGTACTTC.

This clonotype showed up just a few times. CDR3 loop: CASSPPAGENTEAFF. CDR3 bases: TGTGCCAGCAGCCCCCCGGCTGGGGAGAACACTGAAGCTTTCTTT. The genes are TRBV7-6 and TRBJ1-1; D is unclear. The CDR3 loop spans 15 amino acids. V was clipped by 5 bases and J by 1 base, with 14 bases between them. Germline CDR1 reads SGHVS; CDR2 reads FNYEAQ.

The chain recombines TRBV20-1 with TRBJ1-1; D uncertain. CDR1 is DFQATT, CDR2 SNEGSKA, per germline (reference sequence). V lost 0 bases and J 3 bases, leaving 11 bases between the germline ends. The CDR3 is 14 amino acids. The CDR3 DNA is TGCAGTGCTAGAGATGGGTTTAAGTACACTGAAGCTTTCTTT. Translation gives CSARDGFKYTEAFF.

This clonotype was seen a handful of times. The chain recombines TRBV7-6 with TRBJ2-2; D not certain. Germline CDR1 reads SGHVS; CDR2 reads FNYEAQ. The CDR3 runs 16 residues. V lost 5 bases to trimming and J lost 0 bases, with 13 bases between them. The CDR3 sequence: CASSPLDKTNTGELFF. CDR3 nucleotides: TGTGCCAGCAGCCCCCTCGACAAAACGAACACCGGGGAGCTGTTTTTT.

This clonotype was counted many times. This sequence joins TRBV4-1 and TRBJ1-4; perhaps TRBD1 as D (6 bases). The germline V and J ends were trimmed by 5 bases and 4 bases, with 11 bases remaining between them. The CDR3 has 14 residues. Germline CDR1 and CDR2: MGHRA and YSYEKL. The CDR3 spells CASSFGQLNEKLFF. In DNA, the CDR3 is TGCGCCAGCAGCTTTGGACAGCTTAATGAAAAACTGTTTTTT.

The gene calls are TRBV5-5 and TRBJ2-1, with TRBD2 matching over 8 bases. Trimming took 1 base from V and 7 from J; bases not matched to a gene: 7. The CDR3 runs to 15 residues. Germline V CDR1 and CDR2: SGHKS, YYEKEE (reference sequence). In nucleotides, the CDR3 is TGTGCCAGCAGCTTGCGGGCTAGCGGGCAAAATGAGCAGTTCTTC. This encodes CASSLRASGQNEQFF.

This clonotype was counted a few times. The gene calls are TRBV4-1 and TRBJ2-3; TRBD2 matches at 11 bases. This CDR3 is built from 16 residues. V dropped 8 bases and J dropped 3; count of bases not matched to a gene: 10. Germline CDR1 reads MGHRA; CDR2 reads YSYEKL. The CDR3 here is CASVRLAGIGTDTQYF. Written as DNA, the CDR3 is TGCGCCAGCGTCCGACTAGCGGGAATCGGGACAGATACGCAGTATTTT.

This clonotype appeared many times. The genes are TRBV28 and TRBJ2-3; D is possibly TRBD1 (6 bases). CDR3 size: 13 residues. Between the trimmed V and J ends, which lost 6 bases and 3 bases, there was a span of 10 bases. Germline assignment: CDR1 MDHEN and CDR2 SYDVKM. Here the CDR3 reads CASRTGGTDTQYF. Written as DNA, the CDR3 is TGTGCCAGCAGGACAGGTGGAACAGATACGCAGTATTTT.

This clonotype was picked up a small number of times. This CDR3 reads CTSGSWSYEQYF. The DNA for the CDR3 is TGTACAAGCGGGAGTTGGAGCTACGAGCAGTACTTC. The chain recombines TRBV6-1 with TRBJ2-7, with TRBD2 matching 8 bases. Germline lookup yields CDR1 MNHNS and CDR2 SASEGT. The CDR3 has 12 residues.

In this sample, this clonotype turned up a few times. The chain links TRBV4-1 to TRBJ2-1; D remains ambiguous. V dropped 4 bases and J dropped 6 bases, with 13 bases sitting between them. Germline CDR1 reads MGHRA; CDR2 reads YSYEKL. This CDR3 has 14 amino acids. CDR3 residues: CASSLPPVSNEQFF. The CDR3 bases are TGCGCCAGCAGCCTCCCTCCGGTTTCCAATGAGCAGTTCTTC.

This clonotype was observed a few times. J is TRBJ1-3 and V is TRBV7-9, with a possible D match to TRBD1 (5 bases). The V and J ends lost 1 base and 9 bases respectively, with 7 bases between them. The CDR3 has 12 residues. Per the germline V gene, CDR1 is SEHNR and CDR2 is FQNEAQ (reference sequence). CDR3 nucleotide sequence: TGTGCCAGCAGCTTAGAGGACACCACCATATATTTT. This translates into CASSLEDTTIYF.

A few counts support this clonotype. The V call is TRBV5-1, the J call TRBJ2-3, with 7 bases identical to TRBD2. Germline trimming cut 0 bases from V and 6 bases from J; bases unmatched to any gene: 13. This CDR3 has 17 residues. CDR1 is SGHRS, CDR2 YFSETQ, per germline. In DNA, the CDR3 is TGCGCCAGCAGCTTGGAGGTGGTAGCGGGCGGTTGGGATACGCAGTATTTT. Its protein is CASSLEVVAGGWDTQYF.

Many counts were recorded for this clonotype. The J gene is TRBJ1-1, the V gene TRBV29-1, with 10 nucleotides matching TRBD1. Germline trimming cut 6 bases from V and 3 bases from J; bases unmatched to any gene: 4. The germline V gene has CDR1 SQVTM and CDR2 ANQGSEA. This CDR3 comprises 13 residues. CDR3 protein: CSVPGQGHTEAFF. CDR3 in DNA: TGCAGCGTCCCGGGACAGGGGCACACTGAAGCTTTCTTT.

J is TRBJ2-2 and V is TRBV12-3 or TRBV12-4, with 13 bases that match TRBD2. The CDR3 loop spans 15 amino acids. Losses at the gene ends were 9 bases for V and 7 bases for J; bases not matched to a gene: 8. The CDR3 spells CASNRLAGGIGELFF. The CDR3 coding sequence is TGTGCCAGTAACAGACTAGCGGGAGGTATCGGGGAGCTGTTTTTT.